This T cell receptor beta chain was captured in a study of response to subunit inactivated influenza vaccine. Germline-derived CDR1 and CDR2 are KGHSH and LQKENI. The V and J ends lost 5 bases and 2 bases, in that order; junction bases with no gene match: 5. This CDR3 has 14 amino acids. In this sample, this clonotype turned up a few times. From the RT-PCR reads, TCRdb called clonotypes with MiXCR, one entry per CDR3 protein. The table lists 500,000 to 550,000 distinct CDR3 sequences, around 21% of them singletons. The sample also formed part of further work on T cells expressing NK-cell markers. From that second work: Beta-chain TCR cDNA was generated via 5'RACE template switching with UMIs.

The chain couples TRBV18 to TRBJ2-5; 7 nucleotides match TRBD2. The specimen was CD4+ T cells sorted from PBMCs, collected 11 to 12 days after vaccination. This TCR was sampled from a man aged 50-59 years who received an inactivated influenza vaccine. The CDR3 DNA is TGTGCCAGCTCAAAGGCGGGAGAGCAAGAGACCCAGTACTTC. Its protein product is CASSKAGEQETQYF.